Presented here are 14 T cell receptor beta chains from one specimen sequenced in a study of blood T cells in healthy people across ages. The second PCR ran roughly 6 to 11 cycles with a sample-barcoded 5' primer and J-beta primers. TCRdb ran MiXCR on the 5' RACE reads and lists one entry per CDR3 protein. This sample yields some 890,000 distinct CDR3 sequences, of which 25% to 35% are seen a single time; 10% belongs to the top ten. The same specimen was also included in a second study, on T cells of mothers and their children.

The sample comprised blood. All receptors derive from a woman aged 40 to 50 in good health.

This sequence joins TRBV20-1 and TRBJ2-7; 8 bases fit TRBD2. CDR3 length: 16 residues. In germline, CDR1 is DFQATT, CDR2 SNEGSKA (reference sequence). The J segment lost 6 bases and the V segment lost 2 bases, leaving 15 bases of the junction unmatched. The CDR3 bases are TGCAGTGCTAGACTCCCCGGGAGGGCCGTTAACGGCGAGCAGTACTTC. Translated: CSARLPGRAVNGEQYF.

Ten or more counts support this clonotype. The V call is TRBV7-3, the J call TRBJ1-4, with D uncertain. Trimming removed 4 bases from V and 2 bases from J, with 14 bases in between. CDR1 and CDR2 from the germline V gene are SGHTA and FQGTGA. This CDR3 comprises 16 residues. The CDR3 DNA reads as TGTGCCAGCAGCTCCCGCTCCCTGGCTACTAATGAAAAACTGTTTTTT. Amino acid sequence: CASSSRSLATNEKLFF.

The chain combines TRBV4-3 with TRBJ2-3; 11 nucleotides line up with TRBD2. Germline V gene lookup returns CDR1 LGHNA and CDR2 YSLEER. J was trimmed by 3 bases and V by 0 bases; bases with no gene match: 8. The CDR3 has 18 amino acids. CDR3 amino acids: CASSQDWASGGSTDTQYF. The CDR3 nucleotides are TGCGCCAGCAGCCAAGATTGGGCTAGCGGGGGGTCTACAGATACGCAGTATTTT.

This clonotype has a handful of counts. The chain joins TRBV6-6 to TRBJ1-4; 9 nucleotides line up with TRBD1. This CDR3 has 16 residues. Germline V gene sequence: CDR1 MNHNY, CDR2 SVGAGI (reference sequence). Trimming cost V 6 bases and J 7 bases; bases outside gene matches: 12. The CDR3 is CASSPTRDRGSEKLFF. CDR3 in DNA: TGTGCCAGCAGCCCGACCCGCGACAGGGGGAGTGAAAAACTGTTTTTT.

The rearrangement joins TRBV20-1 to TRBJ2-1; possibly TRBD2 for D (6 bases). Germline-derived CDR1 and CDR2 are DFQATT and SNEGSKA (reference sequence). CDR3 length: 16 amino acids. The V gene lost 3 bases and the J gene lost 9 bases, with 24 bases spanning the gap. The CDR3 DNA reads as TGCAGTGCTAGGCTATTTGCTAGCACTGGGGGGAGTGAGCAGTTCTTC. It translates to CSARLFASTGGSEQFF.

The sample holds many counts of this clonotype. The CDR3 here is CASSYTQETQYF. The CDR3 DNA reads TGTGCCAGCAGTTATACCCAAGAGACCCAGTACTTC. The J gene is TRBJ2-5, the V gene TRBV25-1; D call uncertain. Trimming shortened V by 5 bases and J by 1 base, and 5 bases separated the two germline ends. Germline assignment: CDR1 MGHDK and CDR2 SYGVNS. The length of the CDR3 is 12 residues.

The chain is built from TRBV7-3 and TRBJ2-5, with D perhaps TRBD2 (6 bases). Per the germline V gene, CDR1 is SGHTA and CDR2 is FQGTGA. Trimming removed 6 bases at V and 1 base at J, with 18 bases between. CDR3 size: 16 residues. CDR3 nucleotides: TGTGCCAGCAGGGATGGTAGCGGAGGCGTCCAAGAGACCCAGTACTTC. As protein: CASRDGSGGVQETQYF.

The chain is built from TRBV4-2 and TRBJ2-3; tentative D call: TRBD2 (7 bases). This CDR3 is 15 amino acids long. V was cut by 4 bases and J by 5 bases, with 16 bases left in between. The germline V gene encodes CDR1 LGHNA and CDR2 YNFKEQ. CDR3 nucleotides: TGTGCCAGCAGCCCCCGGTGGGGGGGCATAGATACGCAGTATTTT. This translates into CASSPRWGGIDTQYF.

The DNA of the CDR3 is TGTGCCAGTAGTATGAGGGAGAGGGTAAATCAGCCCCAGCATTTT. Amino acids: CASSMRERVNQPQHF. The chain has TRBV19 and TRBJ1-5; no firm D call. This CDR3 region has 15 residues. V was pared by 3 bases and J by 4 bases, with 13 bases between. In germline, CDR1 is LNHDA, CDR2 SQIVND (reference sequence).

Ten or more counts support this clonotype. The chain uses TRBV6-1 and TRBJ2-3, with unresolved D. V dropped 3 bases and J dropped 4 bases, with 11 bases sitting between them. The CDR3 sequence is 14 residues long. The V gene's germline CDR1 is MNHNS and CDR2 SASEGT. The CDR3 bases are TGTGCCAGCAGTGATTTCAAGGAGCCAGATACGCAGTATTTT. Encoded protein: CASSDFKEPDTQYF.

Concerning this clonotype: Since a much larger clone is just one base distant, this may be a read error. The V gene is TRBV4-3, the J gene TRBJ2-7; D is tentatively TRBD1 or TRBD2 (5 bases each). This CDR3 is 15 amino acids long. The germline V gene encodes CDR1 LGHNA and CDR2 YSLEER. As DNA, the CDR3 is TGCGCCAGCAGCCAGCACCGGGACGTATCCTCCGAGCAGTACTTC. Translation: CASSQHRDVSSEQYF.

The J gene is TRBJ1-2, the V gene TRBV16; 7 nucleotides agree with TRBD1. This CDR3 is 15 amino acids long. The V gene's germline CDR1 is KGHSY and CDR2 FQNENV. The J segment lost 0 bases and the V segment lost 0 bases, leaving 1 base of the junction unmatched. CDR3 bases: TGTGCCAGCAGCCAATCAGGGGGCGCTAACTATGGCTACACCTTC. Encoded protein: CASSQSGGANYGYTF.

This chain joins TRBV12-3 or TRBV12-4 and TRBJ1-2, with D uncertain. The CDR3 totals 14 residues. Trimming shortened V by 3 bases and J by 2 bases, and 10 bases separated the two germline ends. The CDR3 coding sequence is TGTGCCAGCAGTTTTTCGGGATACAACTATGGCTACACCTTC. Amino acid sequence: CASSFSGYNYGYTF.

This clonotype was counted ten times or more. V is TRBV5-1 and J is TRBJ2-7; TRBD2 matches 7 bases. The V gene's germline CDR1 is SGHRS and CDR2 YFSETQ. V shed 4 bases and J 0 bases; nucleotides not matched to a gene: 19. This CDR3 has 19 amino acids. The DNA for the CDR3 is TGCGCCAGCAGCCTTGGGAGGGTTTTTGGGGGTCAAATCTCCTACGAGCAGTACTTC. This sequence encodes CASSLGRVFGGQISYEQYF.